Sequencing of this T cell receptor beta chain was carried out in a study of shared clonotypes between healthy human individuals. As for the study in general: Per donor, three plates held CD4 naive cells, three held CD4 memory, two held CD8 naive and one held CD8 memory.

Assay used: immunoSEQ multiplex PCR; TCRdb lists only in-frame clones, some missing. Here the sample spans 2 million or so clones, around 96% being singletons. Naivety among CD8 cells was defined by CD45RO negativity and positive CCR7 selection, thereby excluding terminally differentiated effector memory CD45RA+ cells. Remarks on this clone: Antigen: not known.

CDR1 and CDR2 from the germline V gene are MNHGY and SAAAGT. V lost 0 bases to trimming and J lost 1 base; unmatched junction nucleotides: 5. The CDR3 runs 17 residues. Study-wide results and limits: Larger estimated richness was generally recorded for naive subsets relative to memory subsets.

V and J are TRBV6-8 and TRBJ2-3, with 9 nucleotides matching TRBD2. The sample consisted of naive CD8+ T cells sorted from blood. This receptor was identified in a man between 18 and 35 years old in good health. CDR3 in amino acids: CASSYSTASGGTDTQYF. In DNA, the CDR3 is TGTGCCAGCAGTTACTCGACGGCTAGCGGGGGCACAGATACGCAGTATTTT.